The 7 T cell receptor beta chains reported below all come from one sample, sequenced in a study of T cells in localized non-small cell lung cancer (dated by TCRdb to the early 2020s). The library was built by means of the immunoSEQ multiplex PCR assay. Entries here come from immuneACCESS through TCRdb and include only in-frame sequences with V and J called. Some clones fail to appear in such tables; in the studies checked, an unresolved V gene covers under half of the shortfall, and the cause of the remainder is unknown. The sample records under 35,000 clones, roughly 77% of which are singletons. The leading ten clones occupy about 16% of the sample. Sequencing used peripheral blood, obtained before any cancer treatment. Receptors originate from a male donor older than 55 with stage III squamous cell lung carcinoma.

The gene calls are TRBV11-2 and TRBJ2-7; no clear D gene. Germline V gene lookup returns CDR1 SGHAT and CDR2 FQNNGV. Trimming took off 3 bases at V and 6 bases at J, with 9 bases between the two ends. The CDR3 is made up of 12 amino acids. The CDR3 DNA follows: TGTGCCAGCAGCTTTTCGGAAGCCGAGCAGTACTTC. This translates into CASSFSEAEQYF.

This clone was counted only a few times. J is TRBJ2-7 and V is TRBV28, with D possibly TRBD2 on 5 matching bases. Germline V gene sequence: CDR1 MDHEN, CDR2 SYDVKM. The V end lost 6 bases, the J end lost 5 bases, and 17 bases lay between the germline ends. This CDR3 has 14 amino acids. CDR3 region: CASSPYGVSNEQYF. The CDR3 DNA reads TGTGCCAGCAGCCCATACGGGGTTTCGAACGAGCAGTACTTC.

CDR3 sequence reads: CASSPLPAGELGELFF. Written as DNA, the CDR3 is TGTGCCAGCAGCCCCCTACCAGCGGGAGAGCTCGGGGAGCTGTTTTTT. This rearrangement joins TRBV7-8 to TRBJ2-2, with TRBD2 matching 8 bases. CDR1 is SGHVS and CDR2 is FQNEAQ in the germline V gene. This CDR3 spans 16 amino acids. With V trimmed by 5 bases and J by 7 bases, 12 bases remained unmatched.

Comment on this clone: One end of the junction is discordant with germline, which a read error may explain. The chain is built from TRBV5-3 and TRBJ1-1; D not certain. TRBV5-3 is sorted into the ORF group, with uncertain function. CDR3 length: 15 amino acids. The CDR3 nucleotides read TGCGCCAGCAGCCAAGATACGGATGTGAACACTGAAGCTTTCTTT. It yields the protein CASSQDTDVNTEAFF.

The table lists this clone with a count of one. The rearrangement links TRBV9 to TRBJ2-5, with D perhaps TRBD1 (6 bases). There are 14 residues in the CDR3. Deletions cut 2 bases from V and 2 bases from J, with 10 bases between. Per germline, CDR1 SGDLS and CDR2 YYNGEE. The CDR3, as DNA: TGTGCCAGCAGCGTGGATGGACAGCAAGAGACCCAGTACTTC. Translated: CASSVDGQQETQYF. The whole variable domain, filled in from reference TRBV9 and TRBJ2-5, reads DSGVTQTPKHLITATGQRVTLRCSPRSGDLSVYWYQQSLDQGLQFLIQYYNGEERAKGNILERFSAQQFPDLHSELNLSSLELGDSALYFCASSVDGQQETQYFGPGTRLLVL.

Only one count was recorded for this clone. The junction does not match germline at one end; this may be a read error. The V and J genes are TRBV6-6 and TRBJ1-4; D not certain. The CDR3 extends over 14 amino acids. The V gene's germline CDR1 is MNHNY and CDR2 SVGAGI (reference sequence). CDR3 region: CASSYSSTNGKLFF. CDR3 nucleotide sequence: TGTGCCAGCAGTTACTCTTCCACGAATGGAAAACTGTTTTTT.

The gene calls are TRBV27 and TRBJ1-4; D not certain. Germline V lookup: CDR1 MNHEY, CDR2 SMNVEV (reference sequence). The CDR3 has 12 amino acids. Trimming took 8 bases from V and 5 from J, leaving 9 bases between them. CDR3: CASQTGNEKLFF. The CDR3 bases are TGTGCCAGCCAGACTGGAAATGAAAAACTGTTTTTT.